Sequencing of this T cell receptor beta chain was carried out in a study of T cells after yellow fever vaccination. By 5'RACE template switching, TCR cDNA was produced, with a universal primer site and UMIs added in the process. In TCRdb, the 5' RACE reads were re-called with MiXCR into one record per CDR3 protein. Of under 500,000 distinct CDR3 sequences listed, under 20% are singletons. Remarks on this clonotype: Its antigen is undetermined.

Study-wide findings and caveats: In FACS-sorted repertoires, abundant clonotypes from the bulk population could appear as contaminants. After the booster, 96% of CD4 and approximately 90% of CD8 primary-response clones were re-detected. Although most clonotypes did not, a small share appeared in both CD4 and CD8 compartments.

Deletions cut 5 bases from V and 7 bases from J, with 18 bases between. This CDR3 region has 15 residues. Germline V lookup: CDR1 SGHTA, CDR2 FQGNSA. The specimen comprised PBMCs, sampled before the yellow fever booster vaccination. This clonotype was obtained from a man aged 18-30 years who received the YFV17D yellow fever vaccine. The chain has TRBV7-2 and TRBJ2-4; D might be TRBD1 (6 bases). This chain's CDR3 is CASSMDSAPLNIQYF. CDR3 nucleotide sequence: TGTGCCAGCAGCATGGACAGTGCGCCTTTGAACATTCAGTACTTC.